One T cell receptor (beta chain) is described in this entry. Its antigen is unknown. Sequencer: NextSeq 550. The Human TCR Profiling Kit (MiLaboratory) was used to make UMI-labeled 5' RACE TRB cDNA libraries. cDNA synthesis used the entire amount of extracted RNA, and PCR amplification then used the entire amount of cDNA produced. Libraries were prepared in parallel with an identical number of PCR cycles. Per the authors' processing: With a requirement of at least two reads per UMI, MIGEC and MiXCR extracted about 49,000 +/- 11,000 unique UMI-labeled TRB cDNA molecules per library. Each library averaged around 40,000 +/- 10,000 functional in-frame TRB CDR3 nucleotide clonotypes without stop codons. After each sample was downsampled to 5000 UMI-labeled TRB molecules, VDJtools was used to calculate diversity metrics such as normalized Shannon-Wiener and Chao1. Clonotype-size-weighted physicochemical properties of the central five CDR3 residues (interaction energy, strength, volume and Kidera factor 4) were computed in VDJtools. Once TCRdb had reprocessed the reads, it stored one entry per CDR3 protein sequence and supplied no DNA. The V and J calls shown here were made by TCRdb, not taken from the authors' results. The sample table records about 43,000 distinct CDR3 sequences. The top ten hold around 11% of the sample.

Each CD8+ T cell subset was flow-sorted in triplicate, and 250,000 to 300,000 cells per subset were placed directly into RLT lysis buffer. Peripheral blood mononuclear cells were isolated from buffy coats by standard density gradient centrifugation. Total RNA was extracted from sorted cells with an RNeasy Mini Kit. From the cysteine through the phenylalanine, the CDR3 covers 14 amino acids. Nucleotide data are not available. The germline V gene specifies MRHNA as CDR1 and SNTAGT as CDR2. The data belong to a study of CXCR3-negative and CXCR3-positive naive CD8 T cells (dated by TCRdb to about 2019). Regarding the complete study: In total, some 140 million TRB reads were obtained, which works out to roughly 1.5 +/- 0.3 million reads per library. Data from about 10 donors, pooled across two independent experiments, went into the diversity and physicochemical repertoire analyses. The TRBV-TRBJ cluster analysis covered naive subsets from 5 or 6 donors and memory cells from 3 donors.

Study-wide findings and limitations: Because surface CD5, which has been linked to self-reactivity in mice, was comparable between naive subsets, TCR interaction strength was also inferred from TRB CDR3 physicochemical properties. Naive CXCR3-negative and CXCR3-positive cells from the same donor showed similar TRBV-TRBJ usage, whereas memory cells showed distinct patterns. Both naive subsets had comparably high repertoire diversity, while memory CD8+ T cells had much lower repertoire diversity. Because CXCR3 expression was partially decreased after cryopreservation, freshly isolated PBMCs were used for most assays.

The rearranged chain carries TRBV6-4 and TRBJ2-1; lacking DNA, the TRBD2 call made by TCRdb goes unchecked. This sequence originates from a human donor in good health. Some clones in this sample may be carry-over from other donors' samples. The sample was memory CD8+ T cells from blood. The sample's cell subset or site label, decoded: conventional CD8+ memory T cells (TMEM), sorted as controls. The CDR3 loop reads CASSDGTSHNEQFF.